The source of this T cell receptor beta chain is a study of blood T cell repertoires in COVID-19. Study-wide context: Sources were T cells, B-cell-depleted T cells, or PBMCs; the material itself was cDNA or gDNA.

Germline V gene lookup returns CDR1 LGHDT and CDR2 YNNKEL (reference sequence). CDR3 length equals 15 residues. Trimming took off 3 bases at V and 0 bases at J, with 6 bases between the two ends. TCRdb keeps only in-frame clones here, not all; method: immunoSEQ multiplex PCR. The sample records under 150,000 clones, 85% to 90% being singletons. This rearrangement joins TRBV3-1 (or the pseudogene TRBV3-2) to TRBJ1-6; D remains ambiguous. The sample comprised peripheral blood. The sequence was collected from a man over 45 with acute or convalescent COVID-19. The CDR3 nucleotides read TGTGCCAGCAGCCAGGAGAGCTCCTATAATTCACCCCTCCACTTT. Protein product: CASSQESSYNSPLHF.